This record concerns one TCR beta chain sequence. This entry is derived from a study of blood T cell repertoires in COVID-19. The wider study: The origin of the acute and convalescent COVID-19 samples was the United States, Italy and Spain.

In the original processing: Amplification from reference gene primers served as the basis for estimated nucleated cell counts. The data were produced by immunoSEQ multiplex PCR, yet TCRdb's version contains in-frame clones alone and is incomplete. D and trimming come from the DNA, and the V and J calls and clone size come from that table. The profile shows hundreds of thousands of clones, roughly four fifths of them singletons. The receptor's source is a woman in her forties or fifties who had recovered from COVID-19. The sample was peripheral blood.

The CDR3 loop is CASSLEETQYF. The CDR3 DNA follows: TGTGCCAGCTCCCTTGAGGAGACCCAGTACTTC. The J gene is TRBJ2-5, the V gene TRBV5-4; D is unclear. Trimming stripped 7 bases from V and 5 bases from J, with 9 bases between. The CDR3 is made up of 11 amino acids. Germline lookup yields CDR1 SGHNT and CDR2 YYREEE (reference sequence).